This TCR beta chain is from a study of T cell repertoires in cytomegalovirus infection. On the study more broadly: In the study, CMV epitopes included recently identified HLA-C-restricted and well-studied HLA-B-restricted ones. A matching HLA type, together with CMV infection, was signaled by public TCR beta signatures. Regarding the study as a whole: HLA-C-restricted CMV clonotypes gave the most frequent clonotype in two of eight donors.

TCRdb ran MiXCR on the reads and lists one entry per CDR3 protein. The repertoire has some 500,000 distinct CDR3 sequences, about 39% of them found once; the top ten carry 48%. About this clonotype itself: Antigen specificity is unknown.

J gave up 2 bases and V 5 bases, and 4 bases lay outside the gene matches. The CDR3 has 14 residues. Per germline, CDR1 DFQATT and CDR2 SNEGSKA (reference sequence). The clonotype was recovered from a human donor in good health (CMV status not recorded). Some clones in this sample may be carry-over from other donors' samples. The specimen comprised cultured PBMCs, sampled from culture after CMV antigen stimulation. V is TRBV20-1 and J is TRBJ2-7, with TRBD2 matching over 12 bases. The CDR3 DNA follows: TGCAGTGCTTTACCTAGCGGGAGGGCCTACGAGCAGTACTTC. Translation: CSALPSGRAYEQYF.